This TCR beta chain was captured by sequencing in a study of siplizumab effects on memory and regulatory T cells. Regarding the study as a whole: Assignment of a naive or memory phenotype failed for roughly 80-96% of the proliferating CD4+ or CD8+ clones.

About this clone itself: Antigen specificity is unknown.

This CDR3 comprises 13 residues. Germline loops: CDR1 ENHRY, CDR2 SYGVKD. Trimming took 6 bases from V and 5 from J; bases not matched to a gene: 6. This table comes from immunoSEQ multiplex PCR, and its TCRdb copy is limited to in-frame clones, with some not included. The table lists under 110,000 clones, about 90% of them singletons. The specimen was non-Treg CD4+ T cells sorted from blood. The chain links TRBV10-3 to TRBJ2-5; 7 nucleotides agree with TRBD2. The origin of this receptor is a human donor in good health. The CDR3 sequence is CAIRPGGLETQYF. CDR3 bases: TGTGCCATCAGACCCGGGGGGTTGGAGACCCAGTACTTC.